This paragraph reports one TCR beta chain. What it recognizes is unknown. This specimen comes from a study of T cell responses to AZD1222 COVID-19 vaccine. The CDR3 totals 15 residues. The ends lost 5 bases at V and 5 bases at J; junction bases unmatched: 4. Germline assignment: CDR1 SNHLY and CDR2 FYNNEI. Study findings and constraints: Vaccine-associated CD4 TCRs ranged over spike, dominating at 160-218 and 743-854. Donors skewed white British and female; clonal diversity was possibly underestimated. Repertoires were collected only later (after the peak T cell response had occurred). Just 5 to 7 AZD1222 recipients tested seropositive at baseline.

The table came from immunoSEQ multiplex PCR; TCRdb's copy has only in-frame clones and leaves some out. The table records 120,000 to 150,000 clones, about nine tenths of them present only once. This specimen consisted of peripheral blood, obtained on day 0 of MenACWY control vaccination. This TCR derives from an adult in good health. The rearrangement uses TRBV2 and TRBJ2-2; 11 bases fit TRBD2. The CDR3 protein is CASSPLAGGTGELFF. Written as DNA, the CDR3 is TGTGCCAGCAGTCCTCTAGCGGGAGGTACCGGGGAGCTGTTTTTT.